This TCR beta chain came from a study of T-cell reconstitution after alpha-beta-depleted transplantation in children. Findings and limits, study-wide: Newly produced T cells mostly provided counts and TCRbeta diversity after one year, as hyperexpanded clones declined.

The ends lost 2 bases at V and 0 bases at J; junction bases unmatched: 4. The germline CDR1 and CDR2 sequences are SGHRS and YFSETQ. The CDR3 sequence is 15 residues long. For TCRbeta, the library was prepared with unique molecular identifiers. TCRdb re-analysed the PCR reads in MiXCR, keeping a single row per CDR3 protein. The sample includes hundreds of thousands of distinct CDR3 sequences, roughly 9.1% seen only once; the top ten take less than 40%. Comments on this clonotype: Its antigen is as yet unknown.

The chain is built from TRBV5-1 and TRBJ1-2; 7 bases agree with TRBD1. The clonotype originates from a male patient between 2 and 15 years old who had a stem cell transplant for acute myeloid leukemia, so the T cells may come from the graft donor. The sample consisted of PBMCs, mostly from graft donor cells, taken 360 days after TCRalphabeta/CD19-depleted stem cell transplant. The CDR3 loop reads CASSFGQEPNYGYTF. DNA of the CDR3: TGCGCCAGCAGCTTCGGACAGGAACCTAACTATGGCTACACCTTC.